This T cell receptor beta chain derives from a study of vaccination and CD4 T cells after COVID-19. Overall study: Cultures that served as controls received a CEFX pool, an HIV-1 Nef pool, or no peptide. Whole-study results and caveats: Rising from approximately 21 to 40, the median of SARS-CoV-2-reactive clonotypes did not change significantly. Among convalescent patients, a median about 86% of reactive clones emerged only after vaccination.

This clonotype occurred a few times. What it binds is unknown. Documented treatment: approximately 9-day PBMC culture with coronavirus spike peptide pools or control peptides (ViraFEST assay). Those CD4+ T cells from the unexposed donor predate the COVID-19 pandemic (2011-2018). The assay that was used to sequence DNA from cultured CD4+ T cells was the Oncomine TCR Beta short-read assay. Investigators isolated genomic DNA from cultured CD4+ T cells. TCRdb called the PCR reads again in MiXCR, with one record for every CDR3 protein. The sample has about 10,000 distinct CDR3 sequences, 25% to 35% seen once. Trimming removed 5 bases from V and 7 bases from J; junction bases left unmatched: 11. CDR1 is SGHAT and CDR2 is FQNNGV in the germline V gene. The CDR3 extends over 15 amino acids.

The sequenced material came from CD4+ T cells from blood, cultured in vitro. The clonotype was recovered from a human donor in good health. The gene calls are TRBV11-2 and TRBJ2-1, with 7 bases that match TRBD2. The chain's CDR3 is CASSPGLGPENEQFF. CDR3 nucleotide sequence: TGTGCCAGCAGCCCCGGACTAGGCCCAGAGAATGAGCAGTTCTTC.